Listed below are T cell receptor beta chains from one sample, sequenced in a study of blood T cell repertoires in COVID-19. The data were produced by immunoSEQ multiplex PCR, yet TCRdb's version contains in-frame clones alone and is incomplete. The data hold approximately 300,000 clones, with about 89% observed a single time. Sequencing input: peripheral blood. These receptors came from a young man with acute or convalescent COVID-19. The CDR3 runs from the conserved cysteine through the conserved F or W. Fields, in order: V gene, clone size, CDR3 protein. Clone size, where shown, is once, few, many, or a class for clones that have expanded.

TRBV24-1 | . | CATSDFGQGGWDNEQFF
TRBV3-1/TRBV3-2 | . | CASSQDQRGGRDTQYF
TRBV5-1 | . | CASSLGGYEQYF
TRBV11-1 | . | CASSGGQGGAEAFF
TRBV27 | . | CASRGNPGQGAIYGYTF
TRBV24-1 | . | CATGLAGVSNEQFF
TRBV19 | . | CASSLGQGAGTEAFF
TRBV3-1/TRBV3-2 | . | CASRDSGANVLTF
TRBV7-6 | . | CASSLDGQGRSPLHF
TRBV15 | . | CATRTSGNIVYEQYF
TRBV9 | once | CASSVVRGLPYEQYF
TRBV6-6 | few | CASSYSMGGTYEQYF
TRBV5-6 | . | CASSRLYRVENTGELFF
TRBV9 | few | CASSVGPGRGDGYTF
TRBV30 | . | CAWSVIGTGNWYEQYF
TRBV19 | . | CASSMLRGTEAFF
TRBV6-4 | . | CASSDSPGETQYF
TRBV12-3/TRBV12-4 | . | CASSQGFYEQYF
TRBV7-2 | . | CASTPHLGGIAKNIQYF
TRBV5-8 | . | CASSLGQRGSYEQYF
TRBV30 | . | CAWSPPGIAGWDEQFF
TRBV5-1 | . | CASSLGSTSGEETQYF
TRBV20-1 | few | CSASRGPKPNEQFF
TRBV27 | . | CASSFWRGGDEQFF
TRBV2 | . | CASRGGAGGENNEQFF
TRBV7-5 | . | CARSFPGVASDTQYF
TRBV5-4 | . | CASSFGGSSGNTIYF
TRBV29-1 | . | CSVEDRERHNTDTQYF
TRBV18 | . | CASSEGATNEKLFF
TRBV18 | . | CASSPVGGPGNTIYF
TRBV5-1 | . | CASSPGGAGRETQYF
TRBV4-2 | . | CASSPGDSESYEQYF
TRBV28 | . | CASSSALLTGGRNGYTF
TRBV5-5 | . | CASSWDFIMGKLFF
TRBV29-1 | . | CSVVDELLVWGDEQFF
TRBV6-2/TRBV6-3 | . | CASTPNSGGSYEQYF
TRBV7-8 | . | CASSLSGRTNIQYF
TRBV29-1 | . | CSVEDWETGFQETQYF
TRBV7-2 | few | CASSFITRGQGDGYTF
TRBV9 | . | CASSERLNTEAFF
TRBV19 | . | CASSIPGGAGGYTF
TRBV18 | . | CASSSGQGQYYEQYF
TRBV11-2 | . | CASSAGTGLYNEQFF
TRBV11-3 | . | CASSPSGQRRDTQYF
TRBV12-3/TRBV12-4 | . | CASSLLTADTQYF
TRBV21-1 | . | CASSKRVRQGAAKNIQYF
TRBV29-1 | few | CSVGGVLQETQYF
TRBV9 | . | CASSVSGGAVGELFF
TRBV9 | . | CASSVQGRDSPLHF
TRBV9 | . | CASSVGGGRAGSNEQFF
TRBV5-1 | . | CASSLGGTGNSGNTIYF